Given below is one T cell receptor beta chain in context. Which antigen it targets is not known. Base qualities are not at hand, and no much larger clone is one base apart. The sample belongs to a study of blood T cell repertoires in COVID-19 (dated by TCRdb to the early 2020s). The study in broad terms: Samples from collaborators originated in the United States, Italy and Spain and spanned both the acute and convalescent phases of COVID-19. The repertoires were released in a freely available public database meant as a resource for research on the immune response to SARS-CoV-2. Where available, HLA class I and class II types were taken from metadata supplied by the sample provider and were not determined by assay-based typing. A de-identified subject ID, COVID-19 status, age in years and sex were almost always included in the sample metadata. The samples were drawn from two sources: the first 160 participants of the ongoing ImmuneRACE study, and approximately 1,300 subjects contributed by 6 global collaborators. The dataset comprised deeply sampled blood TCRbeta repertoires from subjects exposed to, actively infected with, or recovered from COVID-19. The prospective study material was composed of cDNA or gDNA derived from T cells, B-cell-depleted T cells, or PBMCs. Study-wide findings and limitations: Clinical and demographic metadata were provided uncurated, with the amount varying by source and participant.

According to the germline V gene, CDR1 reads SGDLS and CDR2 reads YYNGEE. Unmatched junction bases come to 6, with V trimmed by 4 bases and J by 2 bases. The CDR3 numbers 14 residues from cysteine through phenylalanine. The CDR3 DNA has 42 bases and is translated from base 1. The collaborating institutions used their own protocols to collect whole blood in K2EDTA tubes. For TCRbeta analysis, collaborator samples were shipped as frozen whole blood, as isolated PBMCs, or as DNA extracted from either sample type. TCRbeta CDR3 regions were amplified from genomic DNA using the immunoSEQ Assay, a bias-controlled multiplex PCR. Per the original workflow: Within the assay, amplification of reference gene primers was used to estimate how many nucleated cells each sample contained. To quantify the absolute abundance of each unique TCRbeta CDR3 rearrangement, sequence reads were collapsed and filtered. Productive Simpson clonality was computed per sample as the square root of Simpson's diversity index over productive rearrangements. TCRdb's version of the immuneACCESS table is confined to in-frame rearrangements and falls short of the full clone set. An unresolved V gene accounts for under half of the shortfall where checked; the remainder is of unknown origin. The V and J calls and the clone size are those of that table, but D and trimming were determined from the DNA. This sample holds 200,000 or so clones; approximately 86% were observed only once. The ten largest account for around 1.9% of the sample.

The TCR originated in a man aged 65 to 85 with active or convalescent COVID-19. Sample: peripheral blood. The chain employs TRBV9 and TRBJ2-7; the junction holds 7 bases that match TRBD1. At the DNA level, the sequence is TGTGCCAGCAGCCCAGGGACAGCAGCCTACGAGCAGTACTTC. The encoded protein is CASSPGTAAYEQYF.